This T cell receptor (beta chain) derives from a study of beta chain features in type 1 diabetes. Trimming took 0 bases from V and 2 from J, leaving 14 bases between them. The CDR3 contains 16 residues. Germline CDR1 reads SGDLS; CDR2 reads YYNGEE. Since all of the isolated RNA was reverse transcribed, expressed TCRB transcripts were what got sequenced. Clones were sequenced by immunoSEQ multiplex PCR, and TCRdb holds only the in-frame ones, with some missing. This sample has about 250,000 clones, with over 12% found just once. This clone was counted between two and nine times. The source material was naive CD4+ T cells from blood. The receptor was derived from a middle-aged woman in good health. The chain joins TRBV9 to TRBJ2-5, with TRBD2 as a possible D gene (7 bases). This CDR3 reads CASSVDPRGGQETQYF. The CDR3 bases are TGTGCCAGCAGCGTAGACCCGAGGGGGGGGCAAGAGACCCAGTACTTC.